The rows below give T cell receptor beta chains drawn from one sample of a study of T cell responses to AZD1222 COVID-19 vaccine. This table comes from immunoSEQ multiplex PCR, and its TCRdb copy is limited to in-frame clones, with some not included. Of about 150,000 clones listed, about 90% are singletons. Specimen: peripheral blood, collected on day 0 of AZD1222 vaccination. These receptors were obtained from an adult in good health. Both conserved end residues are part of each CDR3. Each record gives: V gene, D gene, J gene, clone size, CDR3 protein, CDR3 DNA. D genes are given only for firm matches. The listing skips clone size in some rows; elsewhere it reads once, few, many or a size class.

TRBV6-5	.	TRBJ2-2	.	CASSRDISTGELFF	TGTGCCAGCAGCCGAGATATTAGCACCGGGGAGCTGTTTTTT
TRBV10-2	TRBD1	TRBJ1-1	.	CASSVAGGRTEAFF	TGCGCCAGCAGTGTAGCAGGGGGCCGCACTGAAGCTTTCTTT
TRBV15	TRBD1	TRBJ2-7	.	CATSERQGFYEQYF	TGTGCCACCAGCGAGAGACAGGGTTTTTACGAGCAGTACTTC
TRBV5-8	.	TRBJ2-5	.	CASSLPEPEETQYF	TGTGCCAGCAGCTTACCGGAGCCAGAGGAGACCCAGTACTTC
TRBV4-1	.	TRBJ1-4	.	CASSERSESGLFF	TGCGCCAGCAGCGAGAGAAGTGAGAGTGGACTGTTTTTT
TRBV6-5	TRBD1	TRBJ2-7	.	CASSRPGGSSYEQYF	TGTGCCAGCAGTCGTCCAGGGGGCTCTTCCTACGAGCAGTACTTC
TRBV19	.	TRBJ1-2	.	CAGTTDSTQTGYTF	TGTGCCGGTACTACGGACAGCACGCAGACGGGCTACACCTTC
TRBV9	.	TRBJ1-1	.	CASSARLGHTEAFF	TGTGCCAGCAGCGCTCGTTTGGGCCACACTGAAGCTTTCTTT
TRBV7-2	.	TRBJ2-7	once	CASSLDPGYSNMQYF	TGTGCCAGCAGCTTAGATCCAGGGTACTCTAACATGCAGTACTTC
TRBV6-5	.	TRBJ1-2	few	CASSYGARTYGYTF	TGTGCCAGCAGTTACGGGGCCAGGACCTATGGCTACACCTTC
TRBV7-3	.	TRBJ1-1	.	CASSLTFAPNTEAFF	TGTGCCAGCAGCTTAACGTTCGCCCCGAACACTGAAGCTTTCTTT
TRBV9	TRBD1	TRBJ1-1	.	CASSVGQGRKDTEAFF	TGTGCCAGCAGCGTAGGACAGGGGAGAAAGGACACTGAAGCTTTCTTT
TRBV6-5	TRBD1	TRBJ1-1	.	CAAGGTEAFF	TGTGCCGCAGGGGGAACTGAAGCTTTCTTT
TRBV29-1	TRBD1	TRBJ1-3	.	CSVRDRQPSGNTIYF	TGCAGCGTTCGGGACAGACAACCCTCTGGAAACACCATATATTTT
TRBV4-3	.	TRBJ2-7	.	CASSHTLRDYEQYF	TGCGCCAGCAGCCACACTCTCCGGGACTACGAGCAGTACTTC
TRBV7-9	TRBD1	TRBJ1-2	.	CASSSFPGQDSNYGYTF	TGTGCCAGCAGCTCATTCCCGGGACAGGACTCTAACTATGGCTACACCTTC
TRBV11-2	.	TRBJ2-2	.	CASSPGTRNTGELFF	TGTGCCAGCAGCCCCGGGACACGGAACACCGGGGAGCTGTTTTTT
TRBV18	.	TRBJ2-7	.	CASSLLGPVMGEQYF	TGTGCCAGCTCTCTTCTGGGACCAGTAATGGGTGAGCAGTACTTC
TRBV19	.	TRBJ1-1	.	CASRLWPGEAFF	TGTGCCAGTCGACTATGGCCCGGTGAAGCTTTCTTT
TRBV6-6	.	TRBJ1-3	.	CASSVSEENTIYF	TGTGCCAGCAGCGTCAGCGAGGAAAACACCATATATTTT
TRBV7-9	.	TRBJ1-5	.	CASSSGTVEPQHF	TGTGCCAGCAGCTCCGGGACGGTGGAACCCCAGCATTTT
TRBV11-1	.	TRBJ2-1	.	CASSLGAGSYNEQFF	TGTGCCAGCAGCTTGGGGGCCGGCTCCTACAATGAGCAGTTCTTC
TRBV29-1	TRBD2	TRBJ2-7	once	CSVEVVAGGREQYF	TGCAGCGTTGAAGTGGTAGCGGGAGGGCGTGAGCAGTACTTC
TRBV10-3	TRBD1	TRBJ1-2	.	CAISYEGTGVNYGYTF	TGTGCCATCAGTTACGAAGGGACAGGGGTTAACTATGGCTACACCTTC
TRBV14	.	TRBJ2-2	.	CASSQDFLSRELFF	TGTGCCAGCAGCCAAGATTTTCTTTCGAGGGAGCTGTTTTTT
TRBV18	.	TRBJ1-3	.	CASSPPGQAYSGNTIYF	TGTGCCAGCTCACCGCCTGGGCAAGCCTACTCTGGAAACACCATATATTTT
TRBV27	.	TRBJ2-7	.	CASSLSNPSLGHEQYF	TGTGCCAGCAGTTTATCGAACCCTTCGCTAGGCCACGAGCAGTACTTC
TRBV10-3	TRBD1	TRBJ2-5	.	CAISGGTGSLVKETQYF	TGTGCCATCAGTGGGGGGACAGGGTCCCTGGTGAAAGAGACCCAGTACTTC
TRBV9	.	TRBJ2-3	.	CASSAHVGDTQYF	TGTGCCAGCAGCGCGCATGTGGGAGATACGCAGTATTTT
TRBV5-1	TRBD2	TRBJ2-5	once	CASSLDHLTSSGRAWGETQYF	TGCGCCAGCAGCTTGGACCACTTAACTAGCAGCGGGAGGGCTTGGGGCGAGACCCAGTACTTC
TRBV21-1	.	TRBJ2-3	.	CASSHPEGRATSTDTQYF	TGTGCCAGCAGCCACCCAGAAGGGCGGGCCACTAGCACAGATACGCAGTATTTT
TRBV28	.	TRBJ1-2	.	CASSSDRNANYGYTF	TGTGCCAGCAGTTCCGACAGAAACGCTAACTATGGCTACACCTTC
TRBV27	TRBD1	TRBJ1-1	.	CASSSGQGAWYTEAFF	TGTGCCAGCAGTTCGGGACAGGGGGCCTGGTACACTGAAGCTTTCTTT
TRBV5-1	.	TRBJ2-1	once	CASSFIGGGIGVNEQFF	TGCGCCAGCAGCTTTATTGGAGGGGGCATAGGGGTCAATGAGCAGTTCTTC
TRBV7-8	.	TRBJ1-5	.	CASQISNQPQHF	TGTGCCAGTCAGATTAGCAATCAGCCCCAGCATTTT
TRBV4-1	.	TRBJ1-4	.	CASSQPGRQSYEKLFF	TGCGCCAGCAGCCAACCGGGACGCCAAAGCTATGAAAAACTGTTTTTT
TRBV4-1	.	TRBJ1-4	.	CASSQAQGGREKLFF	TGCGCCAGCAGCCAAGCACAGGGAGGGAGAGAAAAACTGTTTTTT
TRBV29-1	.	TRBJ2-3	.	CSVDGLSSTDTQYF	TGCAGCGTTGATGGCCTCTCCTCCACAGATACGCAGTATTTT
TRBV5-1	.	TRBJ2-7	.	CASRFEDSLTSEQYF	TGCGCCAGCAGATTTGAGGACTCATTGACGTCCGAGCAGTACTTC
TRBV4-1	TRBD1	TRBJ1-5	.	CASSSDRGPEPQHF	TGCGCCAGCAGTTCCGACAGGGGCCCCGAACCCCAGCATTTT
TRBV6-5	.	TRBJ1-4	.	CASSYEGTLEKLFF	TGTGCCAGCAGTTACGAGGGGACCCTTGAAAAACTGTTTTTT
TRBV19	.	TRBJ1-2	.	CASSTPRVRTLDYTF	TGTGCCAGTAGTACACCCAGGGTGCGGACTCTAGACTACACCTTC
TRBV6-2/TRBV6-3	.	TRBJ2-1	.	CASSYYPGISYNEQFF	TGTGCCAGCAGTTACTACCCGGGTATCTCCTACAATGAGCAGTTCTTC
TRBV3-1/TRBV3-2	.	TRBJ1-1	.	CASSQVDAEAFF	TGTGCCAGCAGCCAAGTGGACGCTGAAGCTTTCTTT
TRBV20-1	.	TRBJ1-2	.	CSASGVESCTF	TGCAGTGCTAGCGGGGTTGAATCCTGCACCTTC
TRBV5-1	.	TRBJ1-5	once	CASSLGGGSQPQHF	TGCGCCAGCAGCTTGGGGGGAGGGAGTCAGCCCCAGCATTTT
TRBV29-1	.	TRBJ2-5	.	CSVVKETQYF	TGCAGCGTGGTGAAGGAGACCCAGTACTTC
TRBV10-2	.	TRBJ2-5	.	CASSETLGKTQYF	TGCGCCAGCAGTGAGACCTTAGGGAAGACCCAGTACTTC
TRBV28	.	TRBJ2-5	.	CASRQQRETQYF	TGTGCCAGCAGACAACAAAGAGAGACCCAGTACTTC
TRBV24-1	TRBD2	TRBJ2-1	once	CATQGQREINEQFF	TGTGCCACCCAAGGGCAGCGGGAGATCAATGAGCAGTTCTTC
TRBV5-6	.	TRBJ1-2	once	CASSSQDGYTF	TGTGCCAGCAGCTCACAGGACGGCTACACCTTC
TRBV2	TRBD1	TRBJ1-4	.	CAGDRGSNEKLFF	TGTGCCGGTGACAGGGGGTCTAATGAAAAACTGTTTTTT
TRBV7-8	.	TRBJ2-1	.	CASSLVPSSYNEQFF	TGTGCCAGCAGCTTAGTACCGAGCTCCTACAATGAGCAGTTCTTC